This T cell receptor (beta chain) was identified during a study of T cells in Graves' hyperthyroidism and ophthalmopathy. In the study overall: Specimen type is peripheral blood, collected at initial diagnosis prior to any treatment.

Unmatched junction bases numbered 5, after V lost 1 base and J lost 1 base. The CDR3 covers 17 residues. Germline lookup yields CDR1 GTSNPN and CDR2 SVGIG (reference sequence). A few counts support this clonotype. Patients aged 18 to 65 with hyperthyroidism were newly diagnosed, with duration under 2 months. 10 ml fresh peripheral blood yielded the PBMCs. Amplified TCR beta CDR3 regions came from RNA transcripts. HTBI primers were used for first-round RT-PCR of the TCR CDR3. Using its own MiXCR run on the multiplex PCR reads, TCRdb lists one record per CDR3 protein. Here the sample spans fewer than 350,000 distinct CDR3 sequences, 15% to 20% being singletons.

Sample: blood. The sequence was collected from a woman between 45 and 65 years old with Graves' hyperthyroidism. The chain joins TRBV30 to TRBJ2-1, with 12 bases that match TRBD2. The CDR3 nucleotides are TGTGCCTGGAGTGACTGGCTAGCGGGGGGGTCCTACAATGAGCAGTTCTTC. This codes for CAWSDWLAGGSYNEQFF.